Below are 3 T cell receptor beta chains sequenced from a single sample in a study of CD4 T cells in relation to SARS-CoV-2 and coronaviruses. Unexposed donor CD4+ T cells date from about 2011-2018, before the COVID-19 pandemic. The cells were cultured for approximately ten days before CD4+ T cells were isolated. The antigens these receptors bind are not known. Some clones are missing from TCRdb's copy, which holds only in-frame ones; the method was immunoSEQ multiplex PCR. The top ten hold about 20% of the sample, which has around 20,000 clones, about 73% seen once. The sequenced sample was CD4+ T cells from PBMCs, cultured in vitro. The receptor source for this set is a human donor in good health.

V is TRBV4-3 and J is TRBJ2-7; TRBD2 agrees at 10 bases. CDR1 is LGHNA and CDR2 is YSLEER in the germline V gene. The length of the CDR3 is 16 residues. With V trimmed by 3 bases and J by 2 bases, 7 bases remained unmatched. CDR3 nucleotides: TGCGCCAGCAGCCACGACGGGACTAGCGCAACCTACGAGCAGTACTTC. Protein sequence: CASSHDGTSATYEQYF.

The chain links TRBV11-3 to TRBJ2-1; no definite D call. The CDR3 length is 20 residues. The V gene's germline CDR1 is SGHNT and CDR2 YENEEA. V dropped 2 bases and J dropped 7 bases, with 30 bases sitting between them. The CDR3 protein is CASSLSYTTGPLGNLNEQFF. The DNA of the CDR3 is TGTGCCAGCAGCTTAAGTTATACCACCGGGCCATTGGGAAATTTGAATGAGCAGTTCTTC.

This rearrangement joins TRBV7-8 to TRBJ2-7, with D perhaps given as TRBD1 or TRBD2 (6 bases each). V was cut by 5 bases and J by 9 bases, with 14 bases left in between. CDR3 length: 12 residues. Germline values: CDR1 SGHVS, CDR2 FQNEAQ. The CDR3 here is CASSPEGGWQYF. The CDR3, as DNA: TGTGCCAGCAGCCCGGAGGGGGGTTGGCAGTACTTC.